These T cell receptor beta chains were read from a single sample in a study of siplizumab effects on memory and regulatory T cells. The table came from immunoSEQ multiplex PCR; TCRdb's copy has only in-frame clones and leaves some out. The repertoire consists of tens of thousands of clones, with roughly nine tenths occurring once and the leading ten covering approximately 28%. Sequenced sample: CD8+ T cells sorted from blood. These receptors all come from a human donor in good health. CDR3s include the opening cysteine and the closing phenylalanine or tryptophan. The order of the fields is J gene, V gene, CDR3 protein.

TRBJ1-1 TRBV7-6 CASSPSGGDAFF
TRBJ1-1 TRBV11-1 CASSLTGLNTEAFF
TRBJ2-1 TRBV2 CASRQTYNEQFF
TRBJ2-7 TRBV6-1 CASSVSRQIYEQYF
TRBJ2-7 TRBV4-2 CASSQDAYEQYF
TRBJ1-1 TRBV6-5 CASSYMGNTEAFF
TRBJ1-1 TRBV4-1 CASSQDRSATEAFF
TRBJ1-4 TRBV14 CASSPGQGAREKLFF
TRBJ2-5 TRBV10-3 CAISEPPEQETQYF
TRBJ1-5 TRBV7-6 CASSSGSSNQPQHF
TRBJ2-7 TRBV4-1 CASSRGAGLSYEQYF
TRBJ1-3 TRBV5-4 CASSIDRGSGNTIYF
TRBJ2-3 TRBV27 CASKGLAGVVDTQYF
TRBJ1-2 TRBV5-5 CASSLGSNLGGYTF
TRBJ1-3 TRBV19 CASSIRPWDRSGNTIYF
TRBJ1-1 TRBV7-6 CASSSLGLNTEAFF
TRBJ2-7 TRBV2 CASSVTYPGSGQYF
TRBJ2-1 TRBV9 CASSDGRTSGYNEQFF
TRBJ1-2 TRBV27 CASSLRQGNFYGYTF
TRBJ2-7 TRBV27 CASSPSGATYEQYF
TRBJ2-1 TRBV27 CASSLSPGSSYNEQFF
TRBJ1-5 TRBV6-1 CASSEVAGTGSRVQHF
TRBJ2-7 TRBV7-9 CASTSDRGTYEQYF
TRBJ1-5 TRBV27 CASGQGGNQPQHF
TRBJ2-7 TRBV7-9 CASSATASYEQYF
TRBJ2-5 TRBV27 CASSLFTSGGQETQYF
TRBJ1-2 TRBV6-1 CASSELGMGNYGYTF
TRBJ1-1 TRBV4-1 CASSQRAGANTEAFF
TRBJ2-7 TRBV27 CASSLRAFSYEQYF
TRBJ2-7 TRBV13 CASSFSSGYEQYF
TRBJ2-7 TRBV4-2 CASSLWFTDYEQYF
TRBJ2-7 TRBV27 CASSLRSKGFEQYF
TRBJ1-1 TRBV5-1 CASSLPGQGVWNTEAFF
TRBJ2-1 TRBV7-3 CASSPTGGLDEQFF
TRBJ2-1 TRBV15 CATSREGLAEGTSYNEQFF
TRBJ2-7 TRBV11-2 CASSPGTSGAYEQYF
TRBJ2-1 TRBV5-8 CASSRGTSGGNEQFF
TRBJ1-1 TRBV5-6 CASSSPPNTEAFF
TRBJ2-5 TRBV4-1 CASSPNGGVGQRQETQYF
TRBJ2-7 TRBV4-1 CASSQGPSGMSYEQYF
TRBJ2-7 TRBV7-8 CASSLGRDPRTPGYVVYEQYF
TRBJ2-7 TRBV10-3 CASRTGEGYEQYF